This TCR beta chain was sequenced for a study of T cells in Graves' hyperthyroidism and ophthalmopathy. Study-wide points: Blood shared most expanded thyroid clonotypes above 0.001.

Researchers amplified the TCR beta CDR3 regions from RNA transcripts. In the first-round RT-PCR of the TCR CDR3, the HTBI primer set was used. TCRdb reprocessed the multiplex PCR reads via MiXCR and lists one record per CDR3 protein. The sample comprises hundreds of thousands of distinct CDR3 sequences, around 16% of which are singletons, and roughly 7.7% rests with the top ten. The CDR3 consists of 13 residues. V was shortened by 6 bases and J by 5 bases, with 13 bases between the two germline ends. Germline loops: CDR1 LGHNT, CDR2 FRNRAP. This clonotype appeared many times. The antigen is undetermined. The authors deemed Graves' hyperthyroidism stable absent ophthalmopathy progression within 18 months.

The gene calls are TRBV12-5 and TRBJ2-5; D is possibly TRBD2 (6 bases). This sequence originates from a woman aged 18-29 years with Graves' hyperthyroidism. Sequencing was performed on blood. DNA for the CDR3: TGTGCTAGTGGCCCTGCGGGGAGGGAGACCCAGTACTTC. Its protein is CASGPAGRETQYF.